Sequencing of this T cell receptor beta chain was carried out in a study of response to subunit inactivated influenza vaccine. The study's findings and limits: T cells newly recruited by each seasonal influenza vaccination are few, the authors suggested.

On this clonotype itself: Its antigen is as yet unknown.

V lost 2 bases, J lost 4 bases, and 15 bases lay in between. This CDR3 contains 16 residues. Germline V lookup: CDR1 SGHDT, CDR2 YYEEEE. One entry per CDR3 protein results from TCRdb running MiXCR on the RT-PCR reads. The table shows 590,000 or so distinct CDR3 sequences, with roughly 15% occurring only once. Sequenced here: PBMCs from blood, sampled 14 to 15 days before vaccination. This clonotype was obtained from a man aged 50 to 59 who received an inactivated influenza vaccine. This chain connects TRBV5-6 to TRBJ2-2; a possible D gene is TRBD2 (5 bases). The CDR3 sequence is CASSFSGLSSTGELFF. DNA of the CDR3: TGTGCCAGCAGCTTCTCCGGACTGAGTAGCACCGGGGAGCTGTTTTTT.